The 21 T cell receptor beta chains listed next were all sequenced from one sample in a study of read filtering for tumor transcriptome and immune sequencing. This library used about 360 ng RNA and molecular barcoded adaptors spanning alpha/delta and beta/gamma chains. TCRdb ran MiXCR on the reads and lists one entry per CDR3 protein. The sample contains fewer than 150,000 distinct CDR3 sequences, 10% to 15% of which appear only once. The specimen sequenced was a population of CD138-negative cells sorted from bone marrow. The receptors were gathered from a donor at least 40 years old with multiple myeloma.

This clonotype was counted many times. The V call is TRBV20-1, the J call TRBJ2-1, with TRBD2 as a possible D gene (5 bases). Germline CDR1 DFQATT, CDR2 SNEGSKA (reference sequence). This CDR3 comprises 16 residues. Trimming removed 1 base from V and 0 bases from J, with 13 bases in between. CDR3 DNA: TGCAGTGCTAGAGCCCCTTTAGGGAGCTCCTACAATGAGCAGTTCTTC. Amino acids: CSARAPLGSSYNEQFF.

Ten or more counts support this clonotype. The chain couples TRBV20-1 to TRBJ2-3, with 10 bases aligning to TRBD1. Per the germline V gene, CDR1 is DFQATT and CDR2 is SNEGSKA (reference sequence). There are 12 residues in the CDR3. V lost 6 bases to trimming and J lost 9 bases; unmatched junction nucleotides: 6. The CDR3 sequence is CSATGTGETQYF. Here the CDR3 DNA reads TGCAGTGCCACCGGGACAGGGGAAACGCAGTATTTT.

This clonotype was seen ten or more times. The V call is TRBV4-1, the J call TRBJ2-1; the D is unclear. This CDR3 has 16 amino acids. Looked up from germline, CDR1 is MGHRA and CDR2 is YSYEKL. V was clipped by 5 bases and J by 5 bases, with 19 bases between them. This chain's CDR3 is CASSSRRSAFDNEQFF. Here the CDR3 DNA reads TGCGCCAGCAGCTCACGCAGGTCGGCCTTTGACAATGAGCAGTTCTTC.

This clonotype was seen repeatedly, ten times or more. The chain carries TRBV7-2 and TRBJ2-1; possibly TRBD2 for D (6 bases). Trimming took off 1 base at V and 9 bases at J, with 19 bases between the two ends. This CDR3 comprises 16 residues. Germline V gene sequence: CDR1 SGHTA, CDR2 FQGNSA. CDR3 loop: CASSLEGGAVVSEQFF. For the CDR3, the DNA is TGTGCCAGCAGCTTAGAAGGCGGGGCGGTCGTCTCTGAGCAGTTCTTC. Based on the CDR3 plus reference TRBV7-2 and TRBJ2-1, the full variable domain is GAGVSQSPSNKVTEKGKDVELRCDPISGHTALYWYRQSLGQGLEFLIYFQGNSAPDKSGLPSDRFSAERTGGSVSTLTIQRTQQEDSAVYLCASSLEGGAVVSEQFFGPGTRLTVL.

This clonotype was recorded at least ten times. V and J are TRBV6-6 and TRBJ2-1; tentative D call: TRBD1 (6 bases). V lost 2 bases, J lost 6 bases, and 8 bases lay in between. The CDR3 runs to 13 residues. CDR1 is MNHNY, CDR2 SVGAGI, per germline (reference sequence). CDR3: CASSYPQGNEQFF. CDR3 nucleotides: TGTGCCAGCAGTTACCCACAGGGCAATGAGCAGTTCTTC.

V gene TRBV5-6 combines with J gene TRBJ2-3; TRBD1 matches 10 bases. This CDR3 comprises 16 residues. Germline V CDR1 and CDR2: SGHDT, YYEEEE. Germline trimming cut 4 bases from V and 1 base from J; bases unmatched to any gene: 6. The CDR3 region has the DNA TGTGCCAGCAGCCACGACAGGGGGCGCCGCACAGATACGCAGTATTTT. Its protein is CASSHDRGRRTDTQYF.

Details on this clonotype: The missing conserved phenylalanine or tryptophan at the end of this CDR3 makes a read error likely. The DNA for the CDR3 is TGTGCCAGCAGCCAGGCCGGGACAGGCATTTACGAGCAGTACCTC. It translates to CASSQAGTGIYEQYL. The V and J genes are TRBV4-1 and TRBJ2-7, with TRBD1 matching 8 bases. This CDR3 spans 15 amino acids. The germline V gene has CDR1 MGHRA and CDR2 YSYEKL.

This clonotype turned up a few times. This clone may be a read error of a much larger clone one base away. The CDR3 ends on some other residue instead of the conserved phenylalanine or tryptophan, so this is likely a read error. V and J are TRBV2 and TRBJ2-7; tentatively, D is TRBD1 (5 bases). Trimming removed 7 bases at V and 2 bases at J, with 12 bases between. This CDR3 comprises 13 residues. Germline V gene sequence: CDR1 SNHLY, CDR2 FYNNEI. This chain's CDR3 is CASKGQTPYEQYS. DNA of the CDR3: TGTGCCAGCAAGGGGCAGACCCCCTACGAGCAGTACTCC.

This clonotype was seen a handful of times. A much more abundant neighbour one base away suggests this may be a read error. The CDR3 DNA is TGTGCCGGCAGCCGGGCGGGGGACACTGAAGCTTTCTTT. It encodes CAGSRAGDTEAFF. V usage is TRBV11-2 and J usage is TRBJ1-1; D may be TRBD1 (5 bases). This CDR3 contains 13 residues. Germline CDR1 and CDR2: SGHAT and FQNNGV.

This clonotype was seen at least ten times. A read error may produce the germline difference seen at one junction end. The V gene is TRBV30, the J gene TRBJ1-3, with D uncertain. This CDR3 region has 12 residues. The V gene's germline CDR1 is GTSNPN and CDR2 SVGIG (reference sequence). The CDR3 bases are TGTGCCCGGAGGTCCTGGGGAAACACCATATATTTT. It codes for CARRSWGNTIYF. Combining the CDR3 with reference TRBV30 and TRBJ1-3 gives the whole variable domain SQTIHQWPATLVQPVGSPLSLECTVEGTSNPNLYWYRQAAGRGLQLLFYSVGIGQISSEVPQNLSASRPQDRQFILSSKKLLLSDSGFYLCARRSWGNTIYFGEGSWLTVV.

This clonotype was recorded many times. The CDR3 sequence is CASSYSSPGRFNQPQHF. The CDR3 nucleotides read TGTGCCAGCAGTTACAGTAGCCCGGGACGGTTCAATCAGCCCCAGCATTTT. The J gene is TRBJ1-5, the V gene TRBV6-5; D perhaps matches TRBD1 (5 bases). Per germline, CDR1 MNHEY and CDR2 SVGAGI. The CDR3 loop spans 17 amino acids. Trimming removed 2 bases at V and 3 bases at J, with 17 bases between.

Many counts were recorded for this clonotype. V is TRBV9 and J is TRBJ2-2; 11 nucleotides match TRBD2. Germline CDR1 and CDR2: SGDLS and YYNGEE. Trimming removed 0 bases from V and 4 bases from J; junction bases left unmatched: 2. CDR3 length equals 16 residues. The CDR3 region is CASSVGLAGITGELFF. CDR3 nucleotide sequence: TGTGCCAGCAGCGTAGGACTAGCGGGGATCACCGGGGAGCTGTTTTTT.

This clonotype has ten or more counts. This chain uses TRBV6-1 with TRBJ2-1; 7 bases are shared with TRBD2. Germline lookup yields CDR1 MNHNS and CDR2 SASEGT. The junction had 6 bases not matched to a gene; V was cut back by 4 bases and J by 0 bases. The CDR3 consists of 16 residues. The CDR3 nucleotides are TGTGCCAGCAGTGCTCCAGCGGGGAACTCCTACAATGAGCAGTTCTTC. Translation gives CASSAPAGNSYNEQFF.

This clonotype was seen at least ten times. The chain employs TRBV5-1 and TRBJ2-5; TRBD1 aligns across 9 bases. V shed 4 bases and J 5 bases; nucleotides not matched to a gene: 9. Germline V gives CDR1 SGHRS, CDR2 YFSETQ. The CDR3 is 15 amino acids. The CDR3 coding sequence is TGCGCCAGCAGCAGGACGGGACAGGGTTCTGAGACCCAGTACTTC. Amino acid sequence: CASSRTGQGSETQYF.

The sample holds many counts of this clonotype. The genes are TRBV9 and TRBJ2-5; D gene uncertain. Trimming took off 2 bases at V and 2 bases at J, with 10 bases between the two ends. Germline V gene sequence: CDR1 SGDLS, CDR2 YYNGEE. The CDR3 is 14 amino acids. Here the CDR3 reads CASSVSQSQETQYF. The CDR3 region has the DNA TGTGCCAGCAGCGTTTCCCAATCTCAAGAGACCCAGTACTTC. Full variable domain (missing parts from reference TRBV9 and TRBJ2-5): DSGVTQTPKHLITATGQRVTLRCSPRSGDLSVYWYQQSLDQGLQFLIQYYNGEERAKGNILERFSAQQFPDLHSELNLSSLELGDSALYFCASSVSQSQETQYFGPGTRLLVL.

This clonotype was detected many times. The chain links TRBV6-1 to TRBJ1-1; no definite D call. The V end was cut by 7 bases, the J end by 1 base, with 10 bases between. The CDR3 is made up of 13 amino acids. Germline V CDR1 and CDR2: MNHNS, SASEGT. This CDR3 reads CASNRRSNTEAFF. The CDR3 nucleotides are TGTGCCAGCAACCGACGCTCGAACACTGAAGCTTTCTTT.

The table lists this clonotype with many counts. The gene calls are TRBV29-1 and TRBJ2-2, with D unresolved. This CDR3 is 12 amino acids long. V was cut by 7 bases and J by 0 bases, with 6 bases left in between. CDR1 and CDR2 from the germline V gene are SQVTM and ANQGSEA. The CDR3 DNA reads as TGCAGCGGGGCCCCGAACACCGGGGAGCTGTTTTTT. Its translation is CSGAPNTGELFF.

This clonotype was seen ten or more times. This sequence joins TRBV29-1 and TRBJ2-5; perhaps TRBD2 as D (7 bases). The length of the CDR3 is 14 residues. The V gene lost 7 bases and the J gene lost 5 bases, with 20 bases spanning the gap. Germline-derived CDR1 and CDR2 are SQVTM and ANQGSEA. DNA of the CDR3: TGCAGCGCCTCGTTGGGGGGGCAGTTTGAGACCCAGTACTTC. Its protein product is CSASLGGQFETQYF.

Notes on this clonotype: This clone may be a read error of a much larger clone one base away. This chain links TRBV7-2 with TRBJ2-3; no firm D call. V dropped 2 bases and J dropped 5 bases, with 11 bases sitting between them. Germline assignment: CDR1 SGHTA and CDR2 FQGNSA. CDR3 length: 14 residues. CDR3 amino acids: CASSLWCLEDTQYF. DNA of the CDR3: TGTGCCAGCAGCTTATGGTGTCTGGAAGATACGCAGTATTTT. Full variable domain (rest looked up from reference TRBV7-2 and TRBJ2-3): GAGVSQSPSNKVTEKGKDVELRCDPISGHTALYWYRQSLGQGLEFLIYFQGNSAPDKSGLPSDRFSAERTGGSVSTLTIQRTQQEDSAVYLCASSLWCLEDTQYFGPGTRLTVL.

This clonotype was recorded once. It may be a read error: a sequence one base away is much more abundant. The chain combines TRBV2 with TRBJ1-2; TRBD1 matches at 7 bases. Germline CDR1 and CDR2: SNHLY and FYNNEI. CDR3 length equals 13 residues. The CDR3 loop reads CASTGTDAYGNTF. The CDR3 coding sequence is TGTGCCAGCACTGGGACAGACGCCTATGGCAACACCTTC.

This clonotype was counted ten times or more. This chain uses TRBV20-1 with TRBJ1-5; D is ambiguous. This CDR3 region has 13 residues. V lost 5 bases, J lost 0 bases, and 8 bases lay in between. The V gene's germline CDR1 is DFQATT and CDR2 SNEGSKA (reference sequence). The CDR3 is CSALPSSNQPQHF. Here the CDR3 DNA reads TGCAGTGCTTTGCCCAGTAGCAATCAGCCCCAGCATTTT.